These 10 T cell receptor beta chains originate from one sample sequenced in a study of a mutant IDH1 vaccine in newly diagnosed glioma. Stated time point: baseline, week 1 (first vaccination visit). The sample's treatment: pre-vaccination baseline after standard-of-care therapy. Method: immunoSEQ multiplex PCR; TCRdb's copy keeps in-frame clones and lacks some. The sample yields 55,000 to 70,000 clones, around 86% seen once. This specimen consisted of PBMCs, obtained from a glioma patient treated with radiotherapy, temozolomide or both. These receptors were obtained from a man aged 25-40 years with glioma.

The CDR3 nucleotides read TGTGCCAGTAGTCTCAGGACAGCGATTAATGAAAAACTGTTTTTT. Residues: CASSLRTAINEKLFF. The chain combines TRBV19 with TRBJ1-4; D is possibly TRBD1 (6 bases). V was clipped by 5 bases and J by 4 bases, with 14 bases between them. Germline V gene lookup returns CDR1 LNHDA and CDR2 SQIVND (reference sequence). The CDR3 runs 15 residues.

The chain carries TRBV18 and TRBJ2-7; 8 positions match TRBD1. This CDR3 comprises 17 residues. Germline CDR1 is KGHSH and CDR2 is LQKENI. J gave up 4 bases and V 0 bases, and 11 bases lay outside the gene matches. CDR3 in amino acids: CASSPPIETGVGYEQYF. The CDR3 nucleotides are TGTGCCAGCTCACCACCGATTGAGACAGGGGTGGGGTACGAGCAGTACTTC.

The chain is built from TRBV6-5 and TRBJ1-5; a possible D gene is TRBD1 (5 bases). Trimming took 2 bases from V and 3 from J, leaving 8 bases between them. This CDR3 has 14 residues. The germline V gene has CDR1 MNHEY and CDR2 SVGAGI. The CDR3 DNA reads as TGTGCCAGCAGTTACCGACAGCACAATCAGCCCCAGCATTTT. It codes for CASSYRQHNQPQHF.

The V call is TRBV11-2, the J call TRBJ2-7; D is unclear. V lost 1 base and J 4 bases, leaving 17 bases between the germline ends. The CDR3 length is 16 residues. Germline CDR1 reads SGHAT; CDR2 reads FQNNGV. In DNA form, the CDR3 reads TGTGCCAGCAGCTTAGCGCTGGGGTCGGTCACATACGAGCAGTACTTC. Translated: CASSLALGSVTYEQYF.

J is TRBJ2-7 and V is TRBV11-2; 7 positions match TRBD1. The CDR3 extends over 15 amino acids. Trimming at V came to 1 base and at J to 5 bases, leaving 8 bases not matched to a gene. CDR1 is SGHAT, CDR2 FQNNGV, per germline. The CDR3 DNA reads TGTGCCAGCAGCTTAGTGACAGGGACGGCCCACGAGCAGTACTTC. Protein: CASSLVTGTAHEQYF. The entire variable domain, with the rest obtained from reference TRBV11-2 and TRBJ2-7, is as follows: EAGVAQSPRYKIIEKRQSVAFWCNPISGHATLYWYQQILGQGPKLLIQFQNNGVVDDSQLPKDRFSAERLKGVDSTLKIQPAKLEDSAVYLCASSLVTGTAHEQYFGPGTRLTVT.

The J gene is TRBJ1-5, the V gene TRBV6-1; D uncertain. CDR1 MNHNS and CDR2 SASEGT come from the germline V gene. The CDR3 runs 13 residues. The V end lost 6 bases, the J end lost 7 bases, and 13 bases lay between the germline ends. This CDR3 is CASRGQVGQPQHF. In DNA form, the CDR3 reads TGTGCCAGCAGGGGTCAGGTAGGCCAGCCCCAGCATTTT.

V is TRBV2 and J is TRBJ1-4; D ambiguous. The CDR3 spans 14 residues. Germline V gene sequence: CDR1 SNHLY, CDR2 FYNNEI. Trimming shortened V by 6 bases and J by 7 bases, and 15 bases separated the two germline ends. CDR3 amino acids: CASRRAGSSEKLFF. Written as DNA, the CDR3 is TGTGCCAGCAGACGAGCGGGGTCGAGTGAAAAACTGTTTTTT.

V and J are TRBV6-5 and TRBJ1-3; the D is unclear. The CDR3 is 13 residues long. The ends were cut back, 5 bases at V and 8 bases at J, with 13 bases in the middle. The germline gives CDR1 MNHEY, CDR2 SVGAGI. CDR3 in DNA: TGTGCCAGCAGTGACATAATGGTACACACCATATATTTT. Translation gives CASSDIMVHTIYF.

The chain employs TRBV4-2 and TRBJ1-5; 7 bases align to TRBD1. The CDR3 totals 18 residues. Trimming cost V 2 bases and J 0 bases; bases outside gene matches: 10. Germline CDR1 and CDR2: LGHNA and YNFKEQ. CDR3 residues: CASSQTTGAGGSNQPQHF. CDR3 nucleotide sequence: TGTGCCAGCAGCCAAACCACAGGGGCTGGAGGTAGCAATCAGCCCCAGCATTTT.

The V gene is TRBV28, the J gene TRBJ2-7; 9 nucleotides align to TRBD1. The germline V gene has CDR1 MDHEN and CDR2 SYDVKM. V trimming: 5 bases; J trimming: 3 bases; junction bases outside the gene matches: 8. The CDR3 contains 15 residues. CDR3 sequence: CASSLGTGLLYEQYF. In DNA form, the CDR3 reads TGTGCCAGCAGTCTCGGGACAGGGCTGCTCTACGAGCAGTACTTC.